The following is a T cell receptor beta chain sequence with its context. This clone was observed a few times. Its antigen is not yet known. Per-nucleotide qualities are absent, and no much larger clonotype sits a single base away. The library was produced with the immunoSEQ multiplex PCR assay. TCRdb carries this immuneACCESS record with in-frame sequences only. Its versions omit some clonotypes, under half of them owing to an unresolved V gene in the studies checked, with the rest unexplained. This sample gives 25,000 to 35,000 clones in total; roughly 89% of them show up just once. The biggest ten clones account for about 10% of the sample. This sample was included in a study of T cell changes during pregnancy in multiple sclerosis (dated by TCRdb to about 2019). For the study in its entirety: Changes in the T cell repertoire over the course of pregnancy were examined in this study in women with multiple sclerosis.

From cysteine to phenylalanine, the CDR3 is 14 amino acids long. This entry keeps only the CDR3 DNA: 42 bases, framed from base 1. Trimming at the junction amounts to 3 bases on V and 2 bases on J, and the germline ends lie 11 bases apart. CDR1 and CDR2, looked up from the germline V gene, are SGDLS and YYNGEE. The rearrangement combines TRBV9 with TRBJ1-1; the D region possibly corresponds to TRBD1 (5 bases align). Sequenced material: CD8+ T cells from peripheral blood mononuclear cells, taken in the second trimester of pregnancy. The sequence derives from a female donor with multiple sclerosis, enrolled in a pregnancy study. The DNA is TGTGCCAGCAGCGGGGGACTCCCAAACACTGAAGCTTTCTTT. It encodes CASSGGLPNTEAFF.